A selection of T cell receptor beta chains follows, all from one sample in a study of beta chain features in type 1 diabetes. Repertoires were generated with immunoSEQ multiplex PCR, while TCRdb's copy carries only in-frame clones and drops some. The sample lists 970,000 or so clones; roughly 16% were seen once. Sequencing was done on a sample of naive CD4+ T cells from blood. The receptors stem from a woman younger than 35 in good health. CDR3s leave out the opening cysteine and the closing phenylalanine or tryptophan. A D gene is named only where the DNA matches it firmly.

>TRBD1|TRBV2
AISRDREAEQY
>.|TRBV6-5
ASNTQASNQPQH
>.|TRBV4-2
ASSQVSLLDTEAF
>TRBD2|TRBV27
ASSPPRGLADNYNEQF
>.|TRBV10-1
ASSDGPLTDTQY
>TRBD2|TRBV27
ASSFAGLAGDEQF
>TRBD1|TRBV5-6
ASSRGQGAGGYT
>.|TRBV15
ATSRGRSERRNSPLH
>.|TRBV14
ASSQERYSYNEQF
>.|TRBV7-3
ASSLGRAGANVLT
>TRBD1|TRBV29-1
SVRGQGNTEAF
>TRBD2|TRBV10-3
AISGSGRALNEQF
>.|TRBV4-3
ASSQAPPVTPQF
>TRBD2|TRBV7-3
ASSLTPTSVNNEQF
>TRBD2|TRBV6-5
ASSSSGRGQTQY
>.|TRBV4-3
ASSQGFSAGSITQHEQF
>.|TRBV28
ASSLPLKVEAF
>.|TRBV9
ASSVRPGPDNEQF
>TRBD2|TRBV27
ASSSTSGITDTQY
>.|TRBV11-2
ASSSDRNTEAF
>.|TRBV7-9
ASSLVGRDTDTQY
>.|TRBV5-1
ASSTRTDSETQY
>.|TRBV10-2
ASSESLVLDTQY
>TRBD2|TRBV7-2
ASSLDRRAGGPQY